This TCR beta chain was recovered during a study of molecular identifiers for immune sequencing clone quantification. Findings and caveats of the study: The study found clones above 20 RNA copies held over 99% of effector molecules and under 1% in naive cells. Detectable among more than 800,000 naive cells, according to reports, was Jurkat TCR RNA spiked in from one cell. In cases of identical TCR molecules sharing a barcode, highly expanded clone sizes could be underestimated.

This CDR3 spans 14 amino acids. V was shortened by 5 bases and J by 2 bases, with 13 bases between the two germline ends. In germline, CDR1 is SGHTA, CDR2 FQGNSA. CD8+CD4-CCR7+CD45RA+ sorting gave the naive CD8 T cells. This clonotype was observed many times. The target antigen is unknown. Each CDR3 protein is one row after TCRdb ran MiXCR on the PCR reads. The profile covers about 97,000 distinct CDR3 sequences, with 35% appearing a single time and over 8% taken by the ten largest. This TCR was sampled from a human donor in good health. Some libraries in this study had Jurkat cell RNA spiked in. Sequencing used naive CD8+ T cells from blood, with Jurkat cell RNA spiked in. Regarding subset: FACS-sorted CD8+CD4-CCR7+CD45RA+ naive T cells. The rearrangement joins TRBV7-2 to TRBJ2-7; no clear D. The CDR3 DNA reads TGTGCCAGCAGCAAAAGGAGTATTCCCTACGAGCAGTACTTC. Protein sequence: CASSKRSIPYEQYF.